One and the same sample provided the 17 T cell receptor beta chains below, sequenced in a study of PD-L1 blockade in urothelial cancer. Produced via immunoSEQ multiplex PCR; TCRdb's table is partial and in-frame only. Of about 23,000 clones listed, under 95% are singletons. Time point described: peripheral blood 6 weeks after treatment start. The sequenced sample was PBMCs, obtained around atezolizumab (anti-PD-L1) treatment. These receptors all come from a woman aged 55 to 70 with urothelial cancer.

The V and J genes are TRBV9 and TRBJ2-1, with 11 bases aligning to TRBD1. The CDR3 is 16 amino acids. Germline CDR1 SGDLS, CDR2 YYNGEE. V lost 3 bases and J lost 3; bases outside the gene matches: 5. The CDR3 loop reads CASSAWTGGDYNEQFF. The CDR3 DNA is TGTGCCAGCAGCGCCTGGACAGGGGGCGACTACAATGAGCAGTTCTTC.

The rearrangement links TRBV27 to TRBJ2-5, with 9 positions matching TRBD1. The CDR3 loop spans 16 amino acids. The junction had 5 bases not matched to a gene; V was cut back by 1 base and J by 2 bases. The germline V gene encodes CDR1 MNHEY and CDR2 SMNVEV (reference sequence). This CDR3 is CASSLYRGRGQETQYF. The CDR3 coding sequence is TGTGCCAGCAGTTTATACAGGGGGCGAGGGCAAGAGACCCAGTACTTC.

The chain combines TRBV6-5 with TRBJ2-5, with 10 bases fitting TRBD2. Germline V CDR1 and CDR2: MNHEY, SVGAGI. J gave up 4 bases and V 6 bases, and 5 bases lay outside the gene matches. The CDR3 is made up of 14 amino acids. CDR3 region: CASSRGLAAETQYF. The DNA for the CDR3 is TGTGCCAGCAGCCGAGGACTAGCGGCAGAGACCCAGTACTTC.

The rearrangement links TRBV6-5 to TRBJ2-7; D unresolved. Trimming took 5 bases from V and 5 from J, leaving 13 bases between them. The germline V gene encodes CDR1 MNHEY and CDR2 SVGAGI. The length of the CDR3 is 13 residues. The CDR3 is CASSKELVHEQYF. The CDR3 DNA reads as TGTGCCAGCAGTAAAGAACTCGTCCACGAGCAGTACTTC.

The chain couples TRBV18 to TRBJ1-1; possibly TRBD1 for D (6 bases). The CDR3 has 15 amino acids. Germline V gene data show CDR1 as KGHSH and CDR2 as LQKENI. Trimming removed 4 bases at V and 4 bases at J, with 16 bases between. The CDR3 region is CASSRKGEGVTEAFF. As DNA, the CDR3 is TGTGCCAGCTCACGGAAGGGCGAGGGGGTCACTGAAGCTTTCTTT.

V and J are TRBV5-6 and TRBJ2-1; no reliable D call. The CDR3 is 12 amino acids. Deletions cut 2 bases from V and 7 bases from J, with 7 bases between. CDR1 and CDR2 from the germline V gene are SGHDT and YYEEEE. CDR3 in amino acids: CASSFRYNEQFF. Written as DNA, the CDR3 is TGTGCCAGCAGCTTCCGGTATAATGAGCAGTTCTTC.

V usage is TRBV25-1 and J usage is TRBJ1-4; weak D call: TRBD1 (6 bases). CDR1 and CDR2 from the germline V gene are MGHDK and SYGVNS. The CDR3 length is 14 residues. V shed 3 bases and J shed 5 bases, with 10 bases lying between them. This CDR3 is CASSDTGPNEKLFF. CDR3 coding DNA: TGTGCCAGCAGTGATACAGGGCCAAATGAAAAACTGTTTTTT.

This chain joins TRBV28 and TRBJ2-1; 9 nucleotides align to TRBD2. The germline CDR1 and CDR2 sequences are MDHEN and SYDVKM. The CDR3 runs to 18 residues. With V trimmed by 0 bases and J by 4 bases, 10 bases remained unmatched. CDR3 sequence reads: CASSLWLAGRKIYNEQFF. In DNA, the CDR3 is TGTGCCAGCAGTTTATGGCTAGCGGGACGGAAGATATACAATGAGCAGTTCTTC.

The J gene is TRBJ2-5, the V gene TRBV10-1, with TRBD1 matching over 9 bases. The trim removed 8 bases at V and 3 bases at J, leaving 1 base unmatched. Looked up from germline, CDR1 is WNHNN and CDR2 is SYGVQD (reference sequence). This CDR3 spans 12 amino acids. The DNA for the CDR3 is TGCGCCAGCGGGGACAGGGAAGAGACCCAGTACTTC. It is translated as CASGDREETQYF.

The chain employs TRBV19 and TRBJ2-7, with 13 bases matching TRBD2. V shed 3 bases and J 7 bases; nucleotides not matched to a gene: 9. The germline V gene has CDR1 LNHDA and CDR2 SQIVND (reference sequence). CDR3 length: 16 amino acids. As DNA, the CDR3 is TGTGCCAGTAGTATCCCCAGGACTAGCGGGAGTTCTGAGCAGTACTTC. Translated: CASSIPRTSGSSEQYF.

V gene TRBV27 combines with J gene TRBJ2-1; 11 bases map to TRBD2. The CDR3 extends over 18 amino acids. The trim removed 2 bases at V and 0 bases at J, leaving 6 bases unmatched. The V gene's germline CDR1 is MNHEY and CDR2 SMNVEV (reference sequence). Written as DNA, the CDR3 is TGTGCCAGCAGTTTAAGGACTAGCGGGTTAAGCTCCTACAATGAGCAGTTCTTC. Its protein product is CASSLRTSGLSSYNEQFF.

The rearrangement joins TRBV7-2 to TRBJ2-7, with 7 positions matching TRBD1. From germline, CDR1 is SGHTA and CDR2 FQGNSA. V lost 5 bases, J lost 0 bases, and 7 bases stayed unmatched. The CDR3 contains 15 residues. The CDR3 is CASSPDRRFSYEQYF. For the CDR3, the DNA is TGTGCCAGCAGCCCGGACAGGCGATTCTCCTACGAGCAGTACTTC.

A single count supports this clone. This sequence joins TRBV7-7 and TRBJ2-7, with D hard to call. CDR3 length: 13 amino acids. V lost 3 bases to trimming and J lost 4 bases, with 10 bases between them. Germline loops: CDR1 SSHAT, CDR2 FNYEAQ (reference sequence). In DNA, the CDR3 is TGTGCCAGCAGCTTGGGTGGCGGTTACGAGCAGTACTTC. Translating gives CASSLGGGYEQYF. The full variable domain, completed using reference TRBV7-7 and TRBJ2-7, is GAGVSQSPRYKVTKRGQDVTLRCDPISSHATLYWYQQALGQGPEFLTYFNYEAQPDKSGLPSDRFSAERPEGSISTLTIQRTEQRDSAMYRCASSLGGGYEQYFGPGTRLTVT.

CDR3 DNA sequence: TGTGCCAGCAGTCCCTCGTACGAGCAGTACTTC. Translation gives CASSPSYEQYF. The chain couples TRBV6-6 to TRBJ2-7; D unresolved. Trimming removed 5 bases at V and 4 bases at J, with 6 bases between. Germline V gene lookup returns CDR1 MNHNY and CDR2 SVGAGI (reference sequence). The CDR3 has 11 residues.

The V gene is TRBV6-1, the J gene TRBJ1-1; D gene ambiguous. Per the germline V gene, CDR1 is MNHNS and CDR2 is SASEGT. The CDR3 contains 12 residues. V lost 7 bases, J lost 1 base, and 7 bases lay in between. Written as DNA, the CDR3 is TGTGCCAGCATCACGGGGAACACTGAAGCTTTCTTT. Translating gives CASITGNTEAFF.

V and J are TRBV11-3 and TRBJ1-1; unclear D gene. V lost 2 bases to trimming and J lost 6 bases, with 16 bases between them. This CDR3 comprises 15 residues. From germline, CDR1 is SGHNT and CDR2 YENEEA. CDR3 loop: CASSLRPGFGAEAFF. The CDR3 bases are TGTGCCAGCAGCTTAAGACCGGGGTTCGGGGCTGAAGCTTTCTTT.

This clone has only one observation. The chain joins TRBV28 to TRBJ1-3; 7 positions match TRBD1. The CDR3 covers 15 residues. Germline CDR1 MDHEN, CDR2 SYDVKM. V shed 4 bases, J shed 4 bases, and the junction held 7 bases outside the gene matches. CDR3 bases: TGTGCCAGCAGTTCCGGACAGGATGTCGGAAACACCATATATTTT. This gives the protein CASSSGQDVGNTIYF. Full variable domain (outside the CDR3, taken from reference TRBV28 and TRBJ1-3): DVKVTQSSRYLVKRTGEKVFLECVQDMDHENMFWYRQDPGLGLRLIYFSYDVKMKEKGDIPEGYSVSREKKERFSLILESASTNQTSMYLCASSSGQDVGNTIYFGEGSWLTVV.